Presented here are 7 T cell receptor beta chains from one specimen sequenced in a study of identical twins. TCRdb recomputed calls from the 5' RACE reads with MiXCR, one row per CDR3 protein. The sample shows 1.5 million to 2 million distinct CDR3 sequences, 32% of them seen only once. The sample comprised cord blood. These receptors were taken from a newborn girl in good health.

The CDR3 loop is CASSYSMSGNYGYTF. The CDR3 DNA reads as TGTGCCAGCAGTTACTCGATGTCAGGGAACTATGGCTACACCTTC. This chain uses TRBV6-6 with TRBJ1-2; a weak D match, TRBD1 (5 bases). The V gene lost 0 bases and the J gene lost 2 bases, with 10 bases spanning the gap. Germline V gene data show CDR1 as MNHNY and CDR2 as SVGAGI (reference sequence). This CDR3 comprises 15 residues.

J is TRBJ2-7 and V is TRBV14; D may be TRBD1 (5 bases). Trimming removed 4 bases from V and 3 bases from J, with 13 bases in between. CDR3 length: 14 residues. Germline assignment: CDR1 SGHDN and CDR2 FVKESK. The CDR3 region has the DNA TGTGCCAGCAGCCGTCCAGGGTTTCGCTACGAGCAGTACTTC. Translating gives CASSRPGFRYEQYF.

V usage is TRBV20-1 and J usage is TRBJ2-3, with unresolved D. V lost 4 bases and J 4 bases, leaving 6 bases between the germline ends. Germline lookup yields CDR1 DFQATT and CDR2 SNEGSKA (reference sequence). This CDR3 is built from 11 residues. The CDR3 coding sequence is TGCAGTGCTACGCACCCAGATACGCAGTATTTT. This codes for CSATHPDTQYF.

J is TRBJ1-4 and V is TRBV2; D is undetermined. This CDR3 is built from 14 residues. Germline V lookup: CDR1 SNHLY, CDR2 FYNNEI. Trimming left V 4 bases short and J 5 bases short, with 11 bases between. The CDR3 DNA follows: TGTGCCAGCAGTGGACGAGGGAGGAATGAAAAACTGTTTTTT. As protein: CASSGRGRNEKLFF.

The gene calls are TRBV2 and TRBJ2-2, with D maybe TRBD2 (6 bases). This CDR3 has 14 residues. Germline CDR1 is SNHLY and CDR2 is FYNNEI. The V and J ends lost 4 bases and 4 bases respectively, with 10 bases between them. CDR3 in DNA: TGTGCCAGCAGTGTGGAGGGAACCACCGGGGAGCTGTTTTTT. It codes for CASSVEGTTGELFF.

The DNA for the CDR3 is TGTGCCTGGAGGGGGAGGGATGTTGAAAATGAGCAGTACTTC. It is translated as CAWRGRDVENEQYF. J is TRBJ2-7 and V is TRBV30, with 7 positions matching TRBD2. Germline CDR1 reads GTSNPN; CDR2 reads SVGIG (reference sequence). V dropped 3 bases and J dropped 7; count of bases not matched to a gene: 12. The CDR3 is 14 amino acids.

This clonotype has a handful of counts. V and J are TRBV4-2 and TRBJ2-1; TRBD2 matches 11 bases. Germline CDR1 is LGHNA and CDR2 is YNFKEQ. The V and J ends lost 4 bases and 8 bases, in that order; junction bases with no gene match: 7. CDR3 length: 15 amino acids. The CDR3 region has the DNA TGTGCCAGCAGCCGACTAGCGGGATTCATAGATGAGCAGTTCTTC. Its protein is CASSRLAGFIDEQFF.